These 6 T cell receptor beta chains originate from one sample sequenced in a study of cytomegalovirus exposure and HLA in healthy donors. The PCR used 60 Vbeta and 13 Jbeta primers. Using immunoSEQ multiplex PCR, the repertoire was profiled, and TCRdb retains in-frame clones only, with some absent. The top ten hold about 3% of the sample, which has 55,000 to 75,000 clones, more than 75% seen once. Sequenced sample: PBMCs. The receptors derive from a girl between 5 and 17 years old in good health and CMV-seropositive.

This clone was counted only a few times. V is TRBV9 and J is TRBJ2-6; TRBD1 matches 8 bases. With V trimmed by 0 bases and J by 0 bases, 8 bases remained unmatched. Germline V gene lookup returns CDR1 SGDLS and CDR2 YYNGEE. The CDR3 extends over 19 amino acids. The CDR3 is CASSVAGRQGSSGANVLTF. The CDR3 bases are TGTGCCAGCAGCGTAGCTGGGAGACAGGGGAGCTCTGGGGCCAACGTCCTGACTTTC.

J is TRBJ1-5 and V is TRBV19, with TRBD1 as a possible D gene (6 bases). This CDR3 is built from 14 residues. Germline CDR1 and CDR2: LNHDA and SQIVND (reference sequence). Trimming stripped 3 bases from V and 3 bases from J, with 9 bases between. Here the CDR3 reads CASSMGTNNQPQHF. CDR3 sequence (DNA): TGTGCCAGTAGTATGGGGACAAACAATCAGCCCCAGCATTTT.

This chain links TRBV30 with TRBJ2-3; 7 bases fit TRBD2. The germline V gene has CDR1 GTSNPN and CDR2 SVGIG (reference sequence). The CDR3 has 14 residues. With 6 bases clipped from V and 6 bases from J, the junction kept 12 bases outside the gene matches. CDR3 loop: CACLLLADSDTQYF. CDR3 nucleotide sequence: TGTGCCTGTCTTCTGCTAGCGGACTCTGATACGCAGTATTTT.

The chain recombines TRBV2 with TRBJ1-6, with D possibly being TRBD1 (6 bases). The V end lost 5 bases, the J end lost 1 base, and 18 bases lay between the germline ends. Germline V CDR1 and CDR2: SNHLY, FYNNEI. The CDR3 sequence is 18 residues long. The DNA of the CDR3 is TGTGCCAGCAGTCACAATACAGGGAAAGTATCCTATAATTCACCCCTCCACTTT. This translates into CASSHNTGKVSYNSPLHF.

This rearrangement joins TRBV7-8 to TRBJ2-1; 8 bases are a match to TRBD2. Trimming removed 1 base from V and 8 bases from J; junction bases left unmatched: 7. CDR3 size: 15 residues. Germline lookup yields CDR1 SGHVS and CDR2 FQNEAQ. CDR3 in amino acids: CASSLGSGSLYEQFF. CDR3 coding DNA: TGTGCCAGCAGCTTAGGAAGCGGGAGTCTCTATGAGCAGTTCTTC.

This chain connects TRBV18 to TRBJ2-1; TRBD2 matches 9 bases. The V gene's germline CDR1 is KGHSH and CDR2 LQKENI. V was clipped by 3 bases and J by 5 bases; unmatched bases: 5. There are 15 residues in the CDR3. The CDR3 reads CASSPWTSDHNEQFF. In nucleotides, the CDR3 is TGTGCCAGCTCACCCTGGACTAGCGACCACAATGAGCAGTTCTTC.